The sequence of this TCR beta chain was determined in a study of CD8 T cells in Susac syndrome. Random-hexamer reverse transcription was applied to about 0.5 to 1 ug RNA. In TCRdb, the immunoSEQ multiplex PCR reads were re-called with MiXCR into one record per CDR3 protein. Among about 300,000 distinct CDR3 sequences, 80% to 90% were seen once, and the ten largest hold over 0.1%. This CDR3 comprises 14 residues. V lost 6 bases, J lost 5 bases, and 6 bases stayed unmatched. Germline CDR1 LNHDA, CDR2 SQIVND (reference sequence). The sequence derives from a human donor with multiple sclerosis. Sequenced material: CD8+ T cells from PBMCs. The chain has TRBV19 and TRBJ2-1; TRBD1 matches at 8 bases. This CDR3 reads CASRMLQGDNEQFF. CDR3 nucleotides: TGTGCCAGTAGGATGCTACAGGGGGACAATGAGCAGTTCTTC.